This T cell receptor (beta chain) was identified during a study of EBV T-cell therapy then PD-1 blockade in nasopharyngeal carcinoma. Here immunoSEQ multiplex PCR was the method, and the copy in TCRdb shows in-frame clones only, minus some. The sample includes about 22,000 clones, 70% to 85% of them seen just once. In the case of this clone: Its target is unknown.

The CDR3 loop spans 12 amino acids. The germline V gene encodes CDR1 MDHEN and CDR2 SYDVKM. Trimming removed 2 bases from V and 6 bases from J, with 4 bases in between. Documented treatment: AdE1-LMPpoly-expanded autologous EBV-specific T-cell therapy followed by anti-PD-1 nivolumab. Specimen: CD8+ T cells from blood, collected at day -245 from a patient whose treatment included autologous EBV-specific T cells and nivolumab. This receptor was obtained from a man aged 35-49 years with nasopharyngeal carcinoma. The chain couples TRBV28 to TRBJ2-2; D remains unclear. The CDR3 nucleotides are TGTGCCAGCAGTTTAGGGCCCGGGGAGCTGTTTTTT. Amino acids: CASSLGPGELFF.